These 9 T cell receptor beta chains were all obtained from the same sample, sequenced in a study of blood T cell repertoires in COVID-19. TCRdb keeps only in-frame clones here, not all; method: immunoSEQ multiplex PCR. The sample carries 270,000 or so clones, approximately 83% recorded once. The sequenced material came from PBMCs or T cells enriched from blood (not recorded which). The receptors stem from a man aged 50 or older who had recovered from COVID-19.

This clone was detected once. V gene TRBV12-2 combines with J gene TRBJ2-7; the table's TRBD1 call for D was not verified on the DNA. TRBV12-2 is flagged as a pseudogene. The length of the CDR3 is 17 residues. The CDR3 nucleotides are TGTGCAAGTCGCTTAGAATATCCCCCAGTCATCGTCTACGAGCAGTACTTC. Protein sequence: CASRLEYPPVIVYEQYF.

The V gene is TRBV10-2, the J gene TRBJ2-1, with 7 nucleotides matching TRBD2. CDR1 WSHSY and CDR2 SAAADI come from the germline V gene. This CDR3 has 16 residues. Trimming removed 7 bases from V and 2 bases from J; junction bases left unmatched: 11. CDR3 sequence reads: CASTYWAGVTYNEQFF. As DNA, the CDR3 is TGCGCCAGCACATATTGGGCGGGAGTTACCTACAATGAGCAGTTCTTC.

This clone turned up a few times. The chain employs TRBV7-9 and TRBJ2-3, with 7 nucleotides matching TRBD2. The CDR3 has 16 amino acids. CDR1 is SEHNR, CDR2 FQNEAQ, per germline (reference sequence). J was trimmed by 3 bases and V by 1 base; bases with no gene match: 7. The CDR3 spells CASSLDVGGRTDTQYF. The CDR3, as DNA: TGTGCCAGCAGCTTAGATGTGGGAGGGAGAACAGATACGCAGTATTTT.

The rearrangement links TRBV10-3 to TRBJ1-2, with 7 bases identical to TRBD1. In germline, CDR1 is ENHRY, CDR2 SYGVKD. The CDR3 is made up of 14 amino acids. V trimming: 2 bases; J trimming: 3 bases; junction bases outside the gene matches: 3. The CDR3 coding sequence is TGTGCCATCAGTGAGATAGGGACAGACTATGGCTACACCTTC. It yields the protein CAISEIGTDYGYTF.

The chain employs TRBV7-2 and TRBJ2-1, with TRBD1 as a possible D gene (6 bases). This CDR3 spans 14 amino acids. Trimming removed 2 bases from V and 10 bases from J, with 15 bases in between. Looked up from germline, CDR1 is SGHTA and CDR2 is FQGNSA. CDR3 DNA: TGTGCCAGCAGCTTAAACAGGGCCCTGGCGGAGCAGTTCTTC. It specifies CASSLNRALAEQFF.

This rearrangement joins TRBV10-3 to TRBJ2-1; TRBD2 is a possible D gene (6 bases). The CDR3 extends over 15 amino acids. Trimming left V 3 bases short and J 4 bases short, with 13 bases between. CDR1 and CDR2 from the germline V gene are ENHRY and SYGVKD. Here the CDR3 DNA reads TGTGCCATCAGTGAATCTAGGGGAGGATACAATGAGCAGTTCTTC. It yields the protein CAISESRGGYNEQFF.

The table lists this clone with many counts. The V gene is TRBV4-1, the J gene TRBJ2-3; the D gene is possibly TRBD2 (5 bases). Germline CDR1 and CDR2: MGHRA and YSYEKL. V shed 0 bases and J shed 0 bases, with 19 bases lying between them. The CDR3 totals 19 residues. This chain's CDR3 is CASSQDPWSGHISTDTQYF. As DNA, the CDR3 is TGCGCCAGCAGCCAAGATCCGTGGAGCGGCCACATTAGCACAGATACGCAGTATTTT.

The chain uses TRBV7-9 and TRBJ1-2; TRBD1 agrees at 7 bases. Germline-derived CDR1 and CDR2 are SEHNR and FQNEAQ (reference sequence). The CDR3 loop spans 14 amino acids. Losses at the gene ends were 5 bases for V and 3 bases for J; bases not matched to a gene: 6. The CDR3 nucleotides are TGTGCCAGCAGCCCCCAGGGGACAGACTATGGCTACACCTTC. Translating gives CASSPQGTDYGYTF. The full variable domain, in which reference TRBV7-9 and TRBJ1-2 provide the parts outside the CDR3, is DTGVSQNPRHKITKRGQNVTFRCDPISEHNRLYWYRQTLGQGPEFLTYFQNEAQLEKSRLLSDRFSAERPKGSFSTLEIQRTEQGDSAMYLCASSPQGTDYGYTFGSGTRLTVV.

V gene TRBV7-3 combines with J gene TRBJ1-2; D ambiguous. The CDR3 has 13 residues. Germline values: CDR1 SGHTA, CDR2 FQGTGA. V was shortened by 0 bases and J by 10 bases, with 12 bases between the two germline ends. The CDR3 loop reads CASSLTVGQVYTF. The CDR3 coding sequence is TGTGCCAGCAGCTTAACCGTTGGGCAGGTCTACACCTTC.